This T cell receptor beta chain came from a study of OX40 agonist ivuxolimab in advanced cancers. The repertoire was sequenced with immunoSEQ multiplex PCR; TCRdb's copy has only in-frame clones and lacks some. Among approximately 94,000 clones listed, under 90% were seen once. Germline CDR1 and CDR2: WNHNN and SYGVQD (reference sequence). The CDR3 contains 15 residues. The trim removed 6 bases at V and 2 bases at J, leaving 9 bases unmatched. Blood samples were obtained at baseline, cycle 4 day 1, and cycle 7 day 1. This chain links TRBV10-1 with TRBJ1-2; the match to TRBD1 covers 7 bases. The sample was CD4+ or CD8+ T cells sorted from blood, taken in a trial of the OX40 agonist ivuxolimab. The sequence was collected from an adult with an advanced solid tumor such as melanoma, head and neck, liver or kidney cancer. The DNA for the CDR3 is TGCGCCAGCAGCCCGGACAGGCTCAAGAACTATGGCTACACCTTC. It is translated as CASSPDRLKNYGYTF.